The clone carrying this TCR beta chain occurred a few times. Its antigen is unidentified. These data originate in a study of T-cell reconstitution after alpha-beta-depleted transplantation in children. Study-wide points: Approximately two months post-transplant, alpha-beta T cells reportedly originated from several hundred expanded graft clones.

V lost 0 bases to trimming and J lost 5 bases, with 11 bases between them. From germline, CDR1 is MNHEY and CDR2 SVGAGI. The CDR3 has 14 residues. During its preparation, the TCRbeta library received unique molecular identifiers. TCRdb reprocessed the PCR reads via MiXCR and lists one record per CDR3 protein. Of some 460,000 distinct CDR3 sequences in the sample, around 15% were seen once. Sample: PBMCs, mostly from graft donor cells, taken 360 days after TCRalphabeta/CD19-depleted stem cell transplant. This chain connects TRBV6-5 to TRBJ2-7; D gene ambiguous. The receptor comes from a boy under two years old who had a stem cell transplant for Wiskott-Aldrich syndrome, so the T cells may come from the graft donor. CDR3: CASSYSVGFNEQYF. The CDR3 bases are TGTGCCAGCAGTTACTCGGTAGGGTTTAACGAGCAGTACTTC.